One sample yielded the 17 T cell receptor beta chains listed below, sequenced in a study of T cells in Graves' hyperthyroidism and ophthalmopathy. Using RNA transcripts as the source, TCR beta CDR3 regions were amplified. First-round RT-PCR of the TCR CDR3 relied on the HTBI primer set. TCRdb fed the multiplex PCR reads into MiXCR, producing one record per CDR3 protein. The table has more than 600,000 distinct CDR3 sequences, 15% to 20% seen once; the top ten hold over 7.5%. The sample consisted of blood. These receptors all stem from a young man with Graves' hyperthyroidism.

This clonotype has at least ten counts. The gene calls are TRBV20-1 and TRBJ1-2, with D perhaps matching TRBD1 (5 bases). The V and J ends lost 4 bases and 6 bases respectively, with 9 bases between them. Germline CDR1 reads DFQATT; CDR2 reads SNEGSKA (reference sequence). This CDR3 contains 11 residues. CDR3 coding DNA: TGCAGTGCTAACGGGGGGGATGGCTACACCTTC. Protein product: CSANGGDGYTF.

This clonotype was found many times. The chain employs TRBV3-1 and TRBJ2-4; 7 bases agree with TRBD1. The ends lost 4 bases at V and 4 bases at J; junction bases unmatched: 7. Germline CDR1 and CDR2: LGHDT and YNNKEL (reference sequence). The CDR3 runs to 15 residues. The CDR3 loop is CASSLLTGRKNIQYF. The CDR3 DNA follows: TGTGCCAGCAGCCTCTTGACAGGGCGAAAAAACATTCAGTACTTC.

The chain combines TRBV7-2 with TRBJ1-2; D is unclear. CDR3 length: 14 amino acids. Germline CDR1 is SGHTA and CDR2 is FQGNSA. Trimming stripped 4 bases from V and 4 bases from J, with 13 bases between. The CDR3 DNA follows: TGTGCCAGCAGCTCGCCACACAGTTCCTATGGCTACACCTTC. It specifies CASSSPHSSYGYTF.

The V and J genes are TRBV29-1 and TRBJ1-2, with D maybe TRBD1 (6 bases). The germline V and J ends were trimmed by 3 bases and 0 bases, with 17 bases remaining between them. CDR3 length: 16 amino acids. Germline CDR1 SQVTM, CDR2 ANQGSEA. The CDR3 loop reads CSVEGPRGSPNYGYTF. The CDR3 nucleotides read TGCAGCGTTGAGGGCCCTAGGGGGTCGCCTAACTATGGCTACACCTTC.

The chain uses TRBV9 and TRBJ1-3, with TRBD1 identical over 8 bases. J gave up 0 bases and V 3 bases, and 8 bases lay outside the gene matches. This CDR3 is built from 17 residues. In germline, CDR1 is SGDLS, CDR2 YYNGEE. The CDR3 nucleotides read TGTGCCAGCAGCGCAGTACCGGGACAGGTCTCTGGAAACACCATATATTTT. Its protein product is CASSAVPGQVSGNTIYF.

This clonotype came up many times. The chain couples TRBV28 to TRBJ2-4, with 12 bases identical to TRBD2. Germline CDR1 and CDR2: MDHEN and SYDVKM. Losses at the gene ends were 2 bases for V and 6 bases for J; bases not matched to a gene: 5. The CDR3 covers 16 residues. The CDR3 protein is CASSLTLAGGGNIQYF. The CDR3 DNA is TGTGCCAGCAGTTTAACTCTAGCGGGAGGGGGAAACATTCAGTACTTC.

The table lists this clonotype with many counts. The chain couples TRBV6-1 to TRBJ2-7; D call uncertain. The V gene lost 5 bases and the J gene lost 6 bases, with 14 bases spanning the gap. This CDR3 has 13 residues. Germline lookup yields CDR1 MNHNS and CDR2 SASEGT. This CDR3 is CASSFPTGREQYF. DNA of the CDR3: TGTGCCAGCAGTTTCCCGACCGGACGCGAGCAGTACTTC.

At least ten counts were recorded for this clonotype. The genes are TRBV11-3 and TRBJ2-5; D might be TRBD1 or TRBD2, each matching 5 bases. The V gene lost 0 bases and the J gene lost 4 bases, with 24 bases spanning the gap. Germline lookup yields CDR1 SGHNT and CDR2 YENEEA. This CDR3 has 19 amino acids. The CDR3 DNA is TGTGCCAGCAGCTTAGATACTCAGGGAGAGGGTATGGGGCCAGAGACCCAGTACTTC. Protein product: CASSLDTQGEGMGPETQYF.

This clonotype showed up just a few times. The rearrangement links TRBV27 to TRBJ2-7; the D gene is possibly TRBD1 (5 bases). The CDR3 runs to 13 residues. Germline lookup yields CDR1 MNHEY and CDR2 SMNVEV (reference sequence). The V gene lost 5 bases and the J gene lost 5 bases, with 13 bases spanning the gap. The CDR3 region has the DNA TGTGCCAGCAGTCCTCAGGGTGGAGACGAGCAGTACTTC. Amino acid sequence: CASSPQGGDEQYF.

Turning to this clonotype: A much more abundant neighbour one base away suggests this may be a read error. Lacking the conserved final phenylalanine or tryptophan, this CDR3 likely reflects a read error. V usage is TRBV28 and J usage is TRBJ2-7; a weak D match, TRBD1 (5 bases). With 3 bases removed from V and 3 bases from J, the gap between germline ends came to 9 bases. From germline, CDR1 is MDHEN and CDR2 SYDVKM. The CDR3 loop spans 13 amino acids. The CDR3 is CASSFAGNYEQYL. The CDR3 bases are TGTGCCAGCAGTTTTGCAGGGAACTACGAGCAGTACCTC.

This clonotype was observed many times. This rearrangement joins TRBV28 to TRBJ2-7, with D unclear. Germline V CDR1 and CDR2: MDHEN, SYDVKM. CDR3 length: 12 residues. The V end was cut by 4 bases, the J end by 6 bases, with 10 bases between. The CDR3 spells CASSSGLLEQYF. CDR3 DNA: TGTGCCAGCAGTTCTGGATTACTCGAGCAGTACTTC.

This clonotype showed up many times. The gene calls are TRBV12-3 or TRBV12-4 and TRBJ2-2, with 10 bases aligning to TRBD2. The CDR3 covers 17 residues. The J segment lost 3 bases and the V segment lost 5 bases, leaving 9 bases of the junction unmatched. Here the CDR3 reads CASSHRPSGGYTGELFF. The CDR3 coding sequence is TGTGCCAGCAGTCACCGACCTAGCGGGGGTTACACCGGGGAGCTGTTTTTT.

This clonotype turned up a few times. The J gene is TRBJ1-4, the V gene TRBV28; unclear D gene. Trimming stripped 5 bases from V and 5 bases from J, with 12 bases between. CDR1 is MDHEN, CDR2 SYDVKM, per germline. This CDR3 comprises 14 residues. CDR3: CASSPLLANEKLFF. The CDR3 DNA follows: TGTGCCAGCAGTCCCCTACTGGCAAATGAAAAACTGTTTTTT.

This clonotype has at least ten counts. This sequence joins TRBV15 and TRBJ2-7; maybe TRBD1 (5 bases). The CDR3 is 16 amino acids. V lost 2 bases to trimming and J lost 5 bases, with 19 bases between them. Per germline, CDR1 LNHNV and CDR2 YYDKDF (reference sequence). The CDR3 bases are TGTGCCACCAGCAGACGTCCAGGGCAGGGTAACCACGAGCAGTACTTC. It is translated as CATSRRPGQGNHEQYF.

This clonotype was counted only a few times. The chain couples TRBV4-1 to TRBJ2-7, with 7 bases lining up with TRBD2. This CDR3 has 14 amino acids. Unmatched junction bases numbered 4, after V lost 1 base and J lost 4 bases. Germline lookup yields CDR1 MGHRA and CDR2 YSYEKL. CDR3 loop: CASSQGGGPYEQYF. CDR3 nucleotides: TGCGCCAGCAGCCAAGGGGGAGGGCCGTACGAGCAGTACTTC.

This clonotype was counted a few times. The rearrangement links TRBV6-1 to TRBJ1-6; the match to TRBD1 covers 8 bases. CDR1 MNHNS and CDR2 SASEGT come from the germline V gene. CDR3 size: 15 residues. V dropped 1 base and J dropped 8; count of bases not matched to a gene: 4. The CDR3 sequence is CASSEGDRYYSPLHF. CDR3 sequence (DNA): TGTGCCAGCAGTGAAGGGGACAGGTACTATTCACCCCTCCACTTT.

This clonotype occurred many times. The CDR3 spells CSARDSATNQPQHF. CDR3 bases: TGCAGTGCTAGAGATAGCGCAACAAATCAGCCCCAGCATTTT. This chain uses TRBV20-1 with TRBJ1-5; no firm D call. Germline assignment: CDR1 DFQATT and CDR2 SNEGSKA (reference sequence). Trimming stripped 0 bases from V and 4 bases from J, with 10 bases between. This CDR3 has 14 residues.